This TCR beta chain was captured in a study of shared clonotypes between healthy human individuals. CDR3 length: 14 residues. After removal of 5 bases from V and 5 bases from J, the junction contained 9 bases not matched to a gene. The V gene's germline CDR1 is LNHDA and CDR2 SQIVND (reference sequence). The assay was immunoSEQ multiplex PCR, and TCRdb's table has in-frame clones only and misses some. The table lists about 2 million clones, 85% to 95% of them singletons. The receptor comes from a man aged 18 to 29 in good health. V gene TRBV19 combines with J gene TRBJ2-7; 7 bases fit TRBD1. The sample was naive CD4+ T cells sorted from blood. Subset of the sample: CD45RA+ positively selected. For the CDR3, the DNA is TGTGCCAGTAGTCGGACAGGTTCTGGGAACGAGCAGTACTTC. Translation: CASSRTGSGNEQYF.